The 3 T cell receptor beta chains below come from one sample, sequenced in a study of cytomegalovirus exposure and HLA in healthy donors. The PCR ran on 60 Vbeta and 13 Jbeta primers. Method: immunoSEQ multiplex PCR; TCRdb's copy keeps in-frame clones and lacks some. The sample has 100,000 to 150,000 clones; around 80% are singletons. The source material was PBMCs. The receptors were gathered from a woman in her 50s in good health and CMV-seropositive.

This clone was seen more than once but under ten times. CDR3 nucleotide sequence: TGTGCCAGCAGCCAACTAGCGGGAGCCCTCAATGAGCAGTTCTTC. Protein sequence: CASSQLAGALNEQFF. This sequence joins TRBV6-1 and TRBJ2-1; 11 bases match TRBD2. CDR1 and CDR2 from the germline V gene are MNHNS and SASEGT. The length of the CDR3 is 15 residues. V lost 6 bases and J lost 6; bases outside the gene matches: 7.

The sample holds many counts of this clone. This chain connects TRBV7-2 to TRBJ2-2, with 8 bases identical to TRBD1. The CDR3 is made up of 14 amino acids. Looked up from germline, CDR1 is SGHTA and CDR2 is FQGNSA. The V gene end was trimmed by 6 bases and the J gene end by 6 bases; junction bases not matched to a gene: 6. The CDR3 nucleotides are TGTGCCAGCAGGGACAGGGCAATGGCCGGGGAGCTGTTTTTT. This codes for CASRDRAMAGELFF.

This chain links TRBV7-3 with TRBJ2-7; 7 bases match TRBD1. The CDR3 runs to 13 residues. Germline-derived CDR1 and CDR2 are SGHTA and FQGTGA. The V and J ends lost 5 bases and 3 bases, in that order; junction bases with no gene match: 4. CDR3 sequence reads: CASSRDSNYEQYF. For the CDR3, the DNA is TGTGCCAGCAGCCGGGACAGTAACTACGAGCAGTACTTC.